This T cell receptor beta chain originates from a study of T cells after yellow fever vaccination. Study-wide results and caveats: A weaker secondary response peaked on day 5, the primary on day 15. FACS-sorted repertoires could contain abundant clonotypes contaminating from the bulk population.

CDR1 and CDR2 (germline): SGHKS, YYEKEE (reference sequence). The CDR3 runs to 14 residues. The V gene lost 0 bases and the J gene lost 2 bases, with 8 bases spanning the gap. Of note for this clonotype: Antigen: not known.

TCRdb ran MiXCR on the 5' RACE reads and lists one entry per CDR3 protein. The sample includes approximately 330,000 distinct CDR3 sequences, roughly 4.3% of them seen just once. The V call is TRBV5-5, the J call TRBJ1-2, with D unresolved. The TCR was taken from a man aged 18 to 30 who received the YFV17D yellow fever vaccine. Sequencing was performed on PBMCs, taken 5 days after the yellow fever booster vaccination. The CDR3 spells CASSLGRINYGYTF. The CDR3 DNA reads as TGTGCCAGCAGCTTGGGAAGGATCAACTATGGCTACACCTTC.